A selection of T cell receptor beta chains follows, all from one sample in a study of T cell responses to AZD1222 COVID-19 vaccine. Libraries were prepared by immunoSEQ multiplex PCR; TCRdb keeps only in-frame clonotypes and omits some of them. Of 150,000 to 200,000 clones listed, 90% are singletons. The specimen was peripheral blood, collected on day 0 of AZD1222 vaccination. These receptors were obtained from an adult in good health. Both conserved end residues are part of each CDR3.

v_call,j_call,cdr3_aa
TRBV28,TRBJ1-2,CASSTNRGEYGYTF
TRBV5-4,TRBJ2-5,CASSLEGQSRQTQYF
TRBV5-6,TRBJ2-7,CASSLGQSYEQYF
TRBV10-3,TRBJ1-2,CAIREGQAVHGYTF
TRBV19,TRBJ1-2,CASSTTGSNGYTF
TRBV7-3,TRBJ2-5,CASSSTGGPETQYF
TRBV5-1,TRBJ1-2,CASSPRDGDNYGYTF
TRBV5-4,TRBJ1-1,CASSLVGRTEAFF
TRBV18,TRBJ2-3,CASSSATRPYTDTQYF
TRBV2,TRBJ1-1,CARLEPMGTEAFF
TRBV10-3,TRBJ2-3,CAISVDGGTDTQYF
TRBV24-1,TRBJ2-3,CATSDAGASLYTQYF
TRBV19,TRBJ2-4,CASSIGTPLDIQYF
TRBV9,TRBJ2-3,CASSGGLAGHTDTQYF
TRBV9,TRBJ2-3,CASSVEGGQPTDTQYF
TRBV6-5,TRBJ2-7,CASSYSGSEQYF
TRBV3-1/TRBV3-2,TRBJ2-7,CASSQHSYEQYF
TRBV19,TRBJ1-1,CASSIVGGTTEAFF
TRBV6-5,TRBJ2-6,CASTKGSGANVLTF
TRBV30,TRBJ1-2,CALTTVLSYGYTF
TRBV4-2,TRBJ1-1,CASSQDLWGGTEAFF
TRBV13,TRBJ2-5,CASSFGSPETQYF
TRBV3-1/TRBV3-2,TRBJ2-1,CASSQSVSGEQFF
TRBV6-5,TRBJ1-2,CASSSSYGYTF
TRBV3-1/TRBV3-2,TRBJ1-2,CASTGQGENRGYTF
TRBV27,TRBJ1-1,CASSLSVSTEAFF
TRBV10-3,TRBJ2-7,CAISEFPGGVGEQYF
TRBV9,TRBJ2-3,CASSVGQGFTDTQYF
TRBV19,TRBJ1-6,CASRDRGHSPLHF
TRBV7-2,TRBJ2-5,CASSLSREQRETQYF
TRBV10-1,TRBJ2-7,CASKSPGTGGFYEQYF
TRBV25-1,TRBJ2-5,CASSGRRAGPQETQYF
TRBV5-1,TRBJ2-2,CASSYRLAGGPNTGELFF
TRBV6-2/TRBV6-3,TRBJ2-4,CASSPTGTGNIIQYF
TRBV4-3,TRBJ1-5,CASSQEVFNQPQHF
TRBV4-1,TRBJ1-3,CASSFDRSSGNTIYF
TRBV6-2/TRBV6-3,TRBJ2-2,CASSPPPFGLATGELFF
TRBV4-2,TRBJ2-3,CASSQGGASGWNTQYF
TRBV6-4,TRBJ1-1,CASSAGVGTEAFF
TRBV5-1,TRBJ1-3,CASSSAPLSGNTIYF
TRBV27,TRBJ1-6,CASSLQVQNSPLHF
TRBV6-2/TRBV6-3,TRBJ1-2,CASSIGTYGYTF
TRBV3-1/TRBV3-2,TRBJ1-2,CASSQAQTGRGGYTF
TRBV11-2,TRBJ2-7,CASSLARTVEQYF
TRBV5-1,TRBJ2-5,CASSSGKLQGAHETQYF
TRBV6-5,TRBJ1-2,CASSRPGTGNYGYTF
TRBV2,TRBJ2-7,CASREFLGDEQYF
TRBV29-1,TRBJ2-7,CSVEVGGEQYF
TRBV7-2,TRBJ1-5,CASSLRGGGQPQHF
TRBV5-1,TRBJ1-1,CASSLDGRNTEAFF
TRBV10-2,TRBJ2-3,CASRAGGLTDTQYF
TRBV5-6,TRBJ2-7,CASSLAGGVSYEQYF
TRBV7-2,TRBJ1-5,CASSLLVGANQPQHF